Below, one T cell receptor (beta chain) is given with its context. The record originates from a study of Ad26.COV2.S vaccination and SARS-CoV-2 variants. This sample's treatment: some 20 received Ad26.COV2.S at low or high dose, single or two shots; five or six received placebo; per-sample allocation not given. Day 63 after the first injection of vaccine or placebo was the sampling time. The CDR3 is made up of 14 amino acids. The V end lost 5 bases, the J end lost 3 bases, and 13 bases lay between the germline ends. Germline CDR1 is MNHEY and CDR2 is SVGAGI. Method: immunoSEQ multiplex PCR; TCRdb's copy keeps in-frame clones and lacks some. The sample has a few hundred thousand clones, roughly 87% seen once.

This material consisted of peripheral blood, taken in a trial of Ad26.COV2.S vaccine versus placebo. The genes are TRBV6-5 and TRBJ1-2; the D is unclear. The TCR sequence derives from a person aged 18-65 years who received the Ad26.COV2.S COVID-19 vaccine or a placebo. This CDR3 is CASSMRPGHYGYTF. The CDR3 coding sequence is TGTGCCAGCAGTATGCGACCTGGACACTATGGCTACACCTTC.